This T cell receptor (beta chain) was captured by sequencing in a study of OX40 agonist ivuxolimab in advanced cancers. Study context: Under the entry rules, prior anti-PD-1, anti-PD-L1 or anti-CTLA-4 therapy was allowed, and 35% to 40% had some. One hepatocellular carcinoma and two cutaneous melanoma patients partially responded. Overall study findings and caveats: Dosing at 0.1 to 3.0 mg/kg was accompanied by clonal expansion of CD4+ and CD8+ blood T cells by week 6. CD8+ T cells (on average) carried more expanded clones than CD4+ T cells.

The data were produced by immunoSEQ multiplex PCR, yet TCRdb's version contains in-frame clones alone and is incomplete. The data show 50,000 to 65,000 clones, with around 92% seen just once and roughly 13% held by the top ten. In regard to this clone: Its antigen is not identified. Other DNA sequences in the sample encode the same CDR3.

This TCR came from an adult with an advanced solid tumor such as melanoma, head and neck, liver or kidney cancer. Sequenced material: CD4+ or CD8+ T cells sorted from blood, taken in a trial of the OX40 agonist ivuxolimab.

For the CDR3, the DNA is TGTGCCAGCAGCGTAGGTAGCAATCAGCCCCAGCATTTT. It is translated as CASSVGSNQPQHF. V gene TRBV9 combines with J gene TRBJ1-5; no definite D call. Germline CDR1 SGDLS, CDR2 YYNGEE. V was clipped by 0 bases and J by 0 bases, with 1 base between them. The CDR3 has 13 amino acids.